This T cell receptor beta chain is drawn from a study of cytomegalovirus exposure and HLA in healthy donors. As for the study in general: The study placed approximately 78% of its 350 to 450 genotyped donors in the Caucasian-associated ancestry cluster. General observations from the study: Rates of TCR association differed by HLA locus in a later analysis, with DRB1 highest and HLA-C lowest. Presence/absence comparisons presumed near-even sequencing depth among donors. A previous analysis found most TCR beta V segments productive roughly 87% or roughly 30% of the time.

In the PCR, 60 Vbeta and 13 Jbeta primers were used. Some clones are missing from TCRdb's copy, which holds only in-frame ones; the method was immunoSEQ multiplex PCR. The table records about 200,000 clones, roughly 80% of them present only once. The germline CDR1 and CDR2 sequences are MNHEY and SMNVEV (reference sequence). Trimming pared 2 bases from V and 4 bases from J, leaving 20 bases between. There are 17 residues in the CDR3. A remark on this clone: As yet, its antigen is unknown.

The chain joins TRBV27 to TRBJ1-2, with D perhaps TRBD1 (6 bases). Sample: PBMCs. The source is a woman between 45 and 65 years old in good health and CMV-seropositive. The CDR3 DNA sequence: TGTGCCAGCAGTTTAAGGTCCCGGGGGGGCACGGGCTATGGCTACACCTTC. Translating it yields CASSLRSRGGTGYGYTF.